The clone carrying this T cell receptor beta chain was counted only a few times. The target antigen is unknown. The source of the sample is a study of response to subunit inactivated influenza vaccine. Study-wide results and caveats: A suggestion made by the authors is that each seasonal influenza vaccination recruits few new T cells.

This CDR3 spans 14 amino acids. V shed 2 bases, J shed 2 bases, and the junction held 2 bases outside the gene matches. Germline-derived CDR1 and CDR2 are DFQATT and SNEGSKA (reference sequence). In TCRdb, the RT-PCR reads were re-called with MiXCR into one record per CDR3 protein. The data hold fewer than 600,000 distinct CDR3 sequences, with around 7.9% observed a single time. This chain uses TRBV20-1 with TRBJ2-1, with 8 bases identical to TRBD2. Here the sequenced sample was PBMCs from blood, taken around 25 months after vaccination. The receptor's source is a man aged 50-75 years who received an inactivated influenza vaccine. CDR3 DNA sequence: TGCAGTGCTAGACCGGGACTAGCCTACAATGAGCAGTTCTTC. It specifies CSARPGLAYNEQFF.